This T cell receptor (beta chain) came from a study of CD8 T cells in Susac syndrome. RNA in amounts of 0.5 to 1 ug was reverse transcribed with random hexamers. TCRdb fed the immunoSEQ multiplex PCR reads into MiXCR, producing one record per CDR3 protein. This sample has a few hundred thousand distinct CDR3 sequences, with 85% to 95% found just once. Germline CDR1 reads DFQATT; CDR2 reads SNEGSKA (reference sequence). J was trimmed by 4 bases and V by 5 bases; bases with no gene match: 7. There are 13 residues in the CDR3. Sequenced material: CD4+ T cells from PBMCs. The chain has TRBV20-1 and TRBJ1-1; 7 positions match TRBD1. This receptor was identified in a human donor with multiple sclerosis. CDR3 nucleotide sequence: TGCAGTGCTGCCCCCGGGACAGCCACTGAAGCTTTCTTT. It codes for CSAAPGTATEAFF.